This TCR beta chain was identified in a study of T-cell reconstitution after alpha-beta-depleted transplantation in children. This clonotype was recorded many times. Its target is unknown. The junction had 10 bases not matched to a gene; V was cut back by 3 bases and J by 4 bases. The CDR3 extends over 15 amino acids. Germline V gene sequence: CDR1 DFQATT, CDR2 SNEGSKA (reference sequence). TCRbeta library construction was performed incorporating unique molecular identifiers. TCRdb processed the PCR reads anew with MiXCR; each CDR3 protein has one entry. The data contain about 460,000 distinct CDR3 sequences, roughly a tenth of them seen just once; the ten biggest clones take up 2%. Broader study findings: Surviving recipient T cells and intrathymic progenitors accounted for some patients' high TCRbeta diversity at day 60. By about two months after transplant, alpha-beta T cells reportedly arose from several hundred graft clones that had expanded. It was newly produced T cells that mostly accounted for T-cell counts and diversity one year after transplant.

Sequencing used PBMCs, obtained before TCRalphabeta/CD19-depleted stem cell transplant. The gene calls are TRBV20-1 and TRBJ2-7; 9 bases map to TRBD2. This TCR derives from a child aged 2-15 years with inherited bone marrow failure, due to receive a stem cell transplant. This CDR3 reads CSASALGREGYEQYF. For the CDR3, the DNA is TGCAGTGCTAGCGCCTTGGGGCGGGAGGGTTACGAGCAGTACTTC.